The 2 T cell receptor beta chains below all came from one sample that was sequenced in a study of post-analysis software for immune sequencing data. Overall study results and limits: TRBV segments more frequent in patients than in controls numbered roughly 5 and included TRBV5-6, TRBV5-1 and TRBV20-1.

Their antigens are not known. Libraries were made from TCR beta cDNA, and they carried unique molecular identifiers. TCRdb used MiXCR to reprocess the PCR reads, holding one entry per CDR3 protein. The data hold 380,000 or so distinct CDR3 sequences, with about a third observed a single time. Sequencing was performed on blood. Receptors originate from a girl under 18 with multiple sclerosis.

CDR3 residues: CAISGTQGYGYTF. In DNA, the CDR3 is TGTGCCATCAGTGGGACACAGGGCTATGGCTACACCTTC. This chain connects TRBV10-3 to TRBJ1-2, with D possibly TRBD1 on 6 matching bases. Germline V gene lookup returns CDR1 ENHRY and CDR2 SYGVKD. The V end lost 4 bases, the J end lost 4 bases, and 10 bases lay between the germline ends. CDR3 length equals 13 residues.

This sequence joins TRBV12-3 or TRBV12-4 and TRBJ2-5; 9 bases are a match to TRBD1. J lost 4 bases, V lost 5 bases, and 8 bases had no gene match. CDR3 length: 15 residues. In DNA form, the CDR3 reads TGTGCCAGCAGTGCCGGGACAGGGTATGGAGAGACCCAGTACTTC. As protein: CASSAGTGYGETQYF.